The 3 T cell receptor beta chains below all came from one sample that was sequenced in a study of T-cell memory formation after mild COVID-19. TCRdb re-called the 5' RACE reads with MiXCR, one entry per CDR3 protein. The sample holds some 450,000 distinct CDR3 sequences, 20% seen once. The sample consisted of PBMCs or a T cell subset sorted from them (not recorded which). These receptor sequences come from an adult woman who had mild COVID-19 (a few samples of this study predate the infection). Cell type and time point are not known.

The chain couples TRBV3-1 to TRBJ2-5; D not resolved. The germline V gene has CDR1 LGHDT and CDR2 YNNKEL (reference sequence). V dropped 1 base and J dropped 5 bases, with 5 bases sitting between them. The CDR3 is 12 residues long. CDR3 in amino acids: CASSQVSETQYF. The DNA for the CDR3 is TGTGCCAGCAGCCAAGTATCGGAGACCCAGTACTTC.

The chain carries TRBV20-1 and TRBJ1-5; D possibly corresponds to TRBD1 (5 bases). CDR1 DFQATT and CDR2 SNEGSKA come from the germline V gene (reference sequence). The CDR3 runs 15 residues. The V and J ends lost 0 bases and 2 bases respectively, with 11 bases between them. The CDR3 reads CSARDGGGGNQPQHF. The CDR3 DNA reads TGCAGTGCTAGAGATGGCGGGGGAGGCAATCAGCCCCAGCATTTT.

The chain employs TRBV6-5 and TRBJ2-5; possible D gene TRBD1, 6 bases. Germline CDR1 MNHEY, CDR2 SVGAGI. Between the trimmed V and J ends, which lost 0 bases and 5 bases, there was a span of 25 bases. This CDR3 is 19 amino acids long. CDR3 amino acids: CASSYSGPGRRGSWETQYF. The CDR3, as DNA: TGTGCCAGCAGTTACTCCGGCCCCGGCCGCAGGGGAAGTTGGGAGACCCAGTACTTC.